The rows below give T cell receptor beta chains drawn from one sample of a study of vaccination effects on CD4 cells after COVID-19. TCRdb's table, derived via immunoSEQ multiplex PCR, lists solely in-frame clones and lacks some. This sample carries more than 35,000 clones, approximately 70% of them seen once, and the ten largest clones take about 30%. These receptors are not linked to any known antigen. The sequenced sample was CD4+ T cells from PBMCs cultured with a peptide pool, obtained before COVID-19 vaccination. The receptors here all came from a human donor who had a prior SARS-CoV-2 infection. Both conserved end residues are part of each CDR3. The order of the fields is D gene, J gene, CDR3 length, V gene, CDR3 DNA, CDR3 protein. The D gene is left open where the match is weak.

NA TRBJ2-5 12 TRBV6-6 TGTGCCAGCAGTGCTGCAGGGGAGACCCAATACTTC CASSAAGETQYF
TRBD2 TRBJ2-7 15 TRBV11-1 TGTGCCAGCAGTTTAGGACTAGCGGGAGAGTACGAGCAGTACTTC CASSLGLAGEYEQYF
TRBD1 TRBJ2-1 18 TRBV18 TGTGCCAGCTCCCTTCATGCACCCGGGACAGGGGCGGAAAATGAGCAGTTCTTC CASSLHAPGTGAENEQFF
NA TRBJ2-7 12 TRBV11-2 TGTGCCAGCAGCTCCTCGGGAAGCGAGCAGTACTTC CASSSSGSEQYF
NA TRBJ2-7 10 TRBV19 TGTGCCAGTAGAACCTACGAGCAGTACTTC CASRTYEQYF
NA TRBJ1-5 15 TRBV28 TGTGCCAGCAGTTTCCAGCTCCACGGAGTTCAGCCCCAGCATTTT CASSFQLHGVQPQHF
NA TRBJ2-1 15 TRBV3-1/TRBV3-2 TGTGCCAGCAGCCAAAGGGTGACCGATTACAATGAGCAGTTCTTC CASSQRVTDYNEQFF
NA TRBJ2-7 13 TRBV2 TGTGCCAGCACTGGCGGTATGACCTACGAGCAGTACTTC CASTGGMTYEQYF
TRBD2 TRBJ2-7 14 TRBV20-1 TGCAGTGCTAGTTACTCCAGCGGGAGCCACGAGCAGTACTTC CSASYSSGSHEQYF
NA TRBJ2-7 14 TRBV14 TGTGCCAGCAGCCATACAGGGATGACCTACGAGCAGTACTTC CASSHTGMTYEQYF
TRBD1 TRBJ2-2 16 TRBV5-6 TGTGCCAGCAGCCGGGACAGGGGTCGGGTTCCCGGGGAGCTGTTTTTT CASSRDRGRVPGELFF